This TCR beta chain was profiled in a study of post-analysis software for immune sequencing data. Every TCR beta cDNA library bore unique molecular identifiers. A single record per CDR3 protein comes from TCRdb applying MiXCR to the PCR reads. This sample has more than 450,000 distinct CDR3 sequences, with roughly 34% found just once. Only a few counts were recorded for this clonotype. Sequencing used blood. This receptor was taken from a girl younger than 18 with multiple sclerosis.

The CDR3 spells CAIYLLSYGYTF. CDR3 bases: TGTGCCATTTACCTCCTGAGCTATGGCTACACCTTC. This chain links TRBV10-3 with TRBJ1-2; D is undetermined. Trimming removed 9 bases from V and 4 bases from J, with 12 bases in between. There are 12 residues in the CDR3. Germline values: CDR1 ENHRY, CDR2 SYGVKD.